A single T cell receptor beta chain is shown here with its context. Under the authors' procedure: Amplification with reference gene primers provided the estimates of nucleated cell counts. Produced via immunoSEQ multiplex PCR; TCRdb's table is partial and in-frame only. V and J calls and clone size come straight from that table; D and trimming were deduced from the DNA. This table holds hundreds of thousands of clones, approximately 85% found once. The data were taken from a study of blood T cell repertoires in COVID-19. Study context: Samples taken during acute and convalescent COVID-19 were collected in the United States, Italy and Spain. PBMCs, B-cell-depleted T cells, or T cells provided the cDNA or gDNA that made up the material.

V lost 8 bases and J lost 4, with 12 bases in between. Germline assignment: CDR1 MDHEN and CDR2 SYDVKM. CDR3 length: 12 amino acids. The rearrangement links TRBV28 to TRBJ2-7, with D possibly TRBD2 on 6 matching bases. The sequencing sample was made of peripheral blood. This TCR was sampled from a man aged 50-60 years with active or convalescent COVID-19. DNA of the CDR3: TGTGCCAGCGCGGGAAGTTTGTACGAGCAGTACTTC. Translation: CASAGSLYEQYF.